The 2 T cell receptor beta chains reported below all come from one sample, sequenced in a study of cytomegalovirus exposure and HLA in healthy donors. PCR was performed using 60 Vbeta and 13 Jbeta primers. TCRdb's table, derived via immunoSEQ multiplex PCR, lists solely in-frame clones and lacks some. The sample holds 95,000 to 110,000 clones, roughly 77% seen once. Material: PBMCs. Every receptor here comes from a woman under 30 in good health and CMV-seropositive.

A note on this clone: This same CDR3 is encoded by further DNA sequences in the sample. V usage is TRBV30 and J usage is TRBJ2-7, with TRBD1 as a possible D gene (8 bases). Trimming removed 3 bases at V and 1 base at J, with 13 bases between. Germline values: CDR1 GTSNPN, CDR2 SVGIG (reference sequence). There are 14 residues in the CDR3. CDR3 region: CAWSLQGGSYEQYF. The CDR3, as DNA: TGTGCCTGGAGCCTACAGGGGGGGTCCTACGAGCAGTACTTC.

This chain connects TRBV12-2 to TRBJ1-2; TRBD1, the table's D call, lacks a check against the DNA. TRBV12-2 is labeled a pseudogene. The CDR3 length is 15 residues. The CDR3 protein is CASRPPDRHNYGYTF. The DNA of the CDR3 is TGTGCAAGTCGCCCACCGGACAGGCATAACTATGGCTACACCTTC.